This T cell receptor beta chain is from a study of cytomegalovirus exposure and HLA in healthy donors. Trimming cost V 5 bases and J 7 bases; bases outside gene matches: 7. The CDR3 loop spans 14 amino acids. Germline lookup yields CDR1 SGHTA and CDR2 FQGTGA. The PCR employed 60 Vbeta primers together with 13 Jbeta primers. Profiled with immunoSEQ multiplex PCR; TCRdb holds only in-frame clones, not every one. The data show about 120,000 clones, with roughly four fifths seen just once and around 1.5% held by the top ten. The clonotype comes from a woman between 18 and 29 years old in good health and CMV-seronegative. The chain links TRBV7-3 to TRBJ2-2, with 7 bases identical to TRBD2. The specimen was PBMCs. This CDR3 reads CASSLTRTSGELFF. CDR3 DNA: TGTGCCAGCAGCCTGACCCGGACTAGCGGGGAGCTGTTTTTT. Together with reference TRBV7-3 and TRBJ2-2, the CDR3 gives the full variable domain: GAGVSQTPSNKVTEKGKYVELRCDPISGHTALYWYRQSLGQGPEFLIYFQGTGAADDSGLPNDRFFAVRPEGSVSTLKIQRTERGDSAVYLCASSLTRTSGELFFGEGSRLTVL.